This is a list of T cell receptor beta chains from one sample in a study of blood T cell repertoires in COVID-19. Libraries were prepared by immunoSEQ multiplex PCR; TCRdb keeps only in-frame clonotypes and omits some of them. The sample includes about 340,000 clones, less than 90% of them seen just once. The sequenced sample consisted of peripheral blood. These receptors were obtained from a woman aged 55-70 years with COVID-19, enrolled during active disease. The CDR3 runs from the conserved cysteine through the conserved F or W. A D gene is named only where the DNA matches it firmly.

j_gene: TRBJ1-5; v_gene: TRBV28; d_gene: TRBD1; CDR3aa: CAGQGWNQPQHF; CDR3nt: TGTGCCGGACAGGGGTGGAATCAGCCCCAGCATTTT
j_gene: TRBJ1-2; v_gene: TRBV7-2; d_gene: TRBD1; CDR3aa: CASSSSTGGYTF; CDR3nt: TGTGCCAGCAGCTCCTCGACAGGGGGCTACACCTTC
j_gene: TRBJ1-4; v_gene: TRBV6-5; d_gene: -; CDR3aa: CASRQDGGPGKLFF; CDR3nt: TGTGCCAGCAGACAAGACGGGGGGCCAGGAAAACTGTTTTTT
j_gene: TRBJ1-4; v_gene: TRBV2; d_gene: TRBD1; CDR3aa: CASRTGTGSEKLFF; CDR3nt: TGTGCCAGCAGAACCGGGACAGGGAGTGAAAAACTGTTTTTT
j_gene: TRBJ1-3; v_gene: TRBV5-4; d_gene: TRBD1; CDR3aa: CASRPTGAGNTIYF; CDR3nt: TGTGCCAGCAGGCCCACAGGGGCTGGAAACACCATATATTTT
j_gene: TRBJ2-5; v_gene: TRBV10-3; d_gene: -; CDR3aa: CAISESTLETQYF; CDR3nt: TGTGCCATCAGTGAGTCGACTCTAGAGACCCAGTACTTC
j_gene: TRBJ1-2; v_gene: TRBV29-1; d_gene: TRBD1; CDR3aa: CSVPTGRYGYTF; CDR3nt: TGCAGCGTCCCGACAGGGAGGTATGGCTACACCTTC
j_gene: TRBJ1-2; v_gene: TRBV9; d_gene: TRBD1; CDR3aa: CASRGQGAISGYTF; CDR3nt: TGTGCCAGCAGGGGGCAGGGGGCGATTAGTGGCTACACCTTC
j_gene: TRBJ2-5; v_gene: TRBV2; d_gene: TRBD1; CDR3aa: CASTLVGTGGETQYF; CDR3nt: TGTGCCAGCACCCTGGTCGGGACAGGGGGAGAGACCCAGTACTTC
j_gene: TRBJ1-6; v_gene: TRBV6-2/TRBV6-3; d_gene: -; CDR3aa: CASSLQVSPLHF; CDR3nt: TGTGCCAGCAGTTTACAGGTGTCACCCCTCCACTTT
j_gene: TRBJ2-7; v_gene: TRBV27; d_gene: TRBD2; CDR3aa: CASSPLLLTGGAEQYF; CDR3nt: TGTGCCAGCAGTCCCCTATTACTGACGGGGGGGGCCGAGCAGTACTTC
j_gene: TRBJ2-1; v_gene: TRBV10-2; d_gene: -; CDR3aa: CASIRQVEMLDEQFF; CDR3nt: TGCGCCAGCATCCGACAGGTCGAAATGTTGGATGAGCAGTTCTTC